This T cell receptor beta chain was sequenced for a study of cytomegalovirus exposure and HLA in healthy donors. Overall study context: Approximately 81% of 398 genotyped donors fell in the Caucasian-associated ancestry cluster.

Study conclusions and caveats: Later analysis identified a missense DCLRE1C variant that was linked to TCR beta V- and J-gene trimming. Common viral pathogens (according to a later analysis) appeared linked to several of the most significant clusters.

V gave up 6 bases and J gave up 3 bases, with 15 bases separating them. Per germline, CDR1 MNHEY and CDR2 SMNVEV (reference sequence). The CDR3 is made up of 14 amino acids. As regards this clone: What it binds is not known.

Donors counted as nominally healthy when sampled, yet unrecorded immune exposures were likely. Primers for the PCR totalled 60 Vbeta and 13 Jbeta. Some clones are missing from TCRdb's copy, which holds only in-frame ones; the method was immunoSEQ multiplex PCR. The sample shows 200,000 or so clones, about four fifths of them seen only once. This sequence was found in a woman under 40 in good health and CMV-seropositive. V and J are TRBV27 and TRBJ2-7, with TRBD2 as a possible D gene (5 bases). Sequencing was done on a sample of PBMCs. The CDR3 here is CASRIRGPSYEQYF. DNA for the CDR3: TGTGCCAGCAGGATCCGGGGTCCCAGCTACGAGCAGTACTTC.